The rows below give T cell receptor beta chains drawn from one sample of a study of response to subunit inactivated influenza vaccine. MiXCR, applied by TCRdb to the RT-PCR reads, yields one record per CDR3 protein. The data hold hundreds of thousands of distinct CDR3 sequences, with about an eighth observed a single time. Sample: PBMCs from blood, taken on the day of vaccination. Source of these receptors: a man in his fifties or sixties who received an inactivated influenza vaccine. CDR3s include the opening cysteine and the closing phenylalanine or tryptophan. A D gene is named only where the DNA matches it firmly. Not all rows give a size; the values are once, few, many and, for expanded clones, a class.

-	-	TRBV11-2	TRBJ2-1	CASSARGLGQFF
few	-	TRBV4-3	TRBJ1-3	CASSQDSGGTGNTIYF
-	-	TRBV6-1	TRBJ2-5	CASSEARSPGETQYF
few	TRBD1	TRBV12-3/TRBV12-4	TRBJ2-5	CASSQQGAWRETQYF
many	-	TRBV12-3/TRBV12-4	TRBJ1-1	CASRVTGWNTEAFF
few	-	TRBV12-3/TRBV12-4	TRBJ2-2	CASKLGTGELFF
-	TRBD1	TRBV5-1	TRBJ2-5	CASSALGDRYQETQYF
-	TRBD1	TRBV4-2	TRBJ1-2	CASSQEVRDRGYGYTF
many	TRBD2	TRBV6-4	TRBJ2-3	CASSPHERDERDLSGGRTDTQYF
few	TRBD2	TRBV6-1	TRBJ2-3	CASSQGLAGSTDTQYF
few	TRBD2	TRBV4-3	TRBJ2-1	CASSQIGGRAYEQFF
-	-	TRBV5-1	TRBJ2-3	CASSRDQADTQYF
few	-	TRBV4-1	TRBJ1-1	CASRRDNMNTEAFF
-	-	TRBV29-1	TRBJ1-1	CSLRKSLNTEAFF
many	-	TRBV6-5	TRBJ2-6	CASSYSGANVLTF
few	-	TRBV6-1	TRBJ2-7	CASSEASFEQYF
-	-	TRBV7-8	TRBJ2-2	CASSERTRAGELFF
few	TRBD2	TRBV4-2	TRBJ2-2	CASSQSGGSTGELFF